This is a list of T cell receptor beta chains from one sample in a study of T cells after yellow fever vaccination. MiXCR was run by TCRdb on the 5' RACE reads, yielding one entry per CDR3 protein. The sample lists around 300,000 distinct CDR3 sequences, about 4.5% occurring once. This specimen consisted of PBMCs, obtained 15 days after the yellow fever booster vaccination. Every receptor here comes from a young man who received the YFV17D yellow fever vaccine. CDR3s include the opening cysteine and the closing phenylalanine or tryptophan. The D gene is left open where the match is weak. The size entry is marked missing in some rows and otherwise reads once, few, many or a size class.

cdr3_nt cdr3_aa clone_size j_call v_call d_call
TGCAGCGTTCAGGGGTCTAGCGGGGGCCTCGCATCCTACGAGCAGTACTTC CSVQGSSGGLASYEQYF many TRBJ2-7 TRBV29-1 TRBD2
TGCGCCAGCAGCACCACAGGGGTACTGAACACTGAAGCTTTCTTT CASSTTGVLNTEAFF many TRBJ1-1 TRBV5-1 TRBD1
TGTGCCAGCACCGGGGACAGGGAGGATCAGCCCCAGCATTTT CASTGDREDQPQHF few TRBJ1-5 TRBV12-3/TRBV12-4 TRBD1
TGTGCCAGCAGTTTTGGTCGGGGGTTAGGGTATGGCTACACCTTC CASSFGRGLGYGYTF NA TRBJ1-2 TRBV12-3/TRBV12-4 NA
TGTGCCAGCAGTTACTCGACGGTTAACTATGGCTACACCTTC CASSYSTVNYGYTF few TRBJ1-2 TRBV6-6 NA
TGCGCCAGCAGCTATGGGACAGGGACAGATACGCAGTATTTT CASSYGTGTDTQYF many TRBJ2-3 TRBV5-1 TRBD1
TGCGCCAGCAGCTTGGAGGGACAGGGTATCAGGGAGCTGTTTTTT CASSLEGQGIRELFF NA TRBJ2-2 TRBV5-1 TRBD1
TGTGCCAGTGGACTAGCTCCCTACAATGAGCAGTTCTTC CASGLAPYNEQFF NA TRBJ2-1 TRBV6-2/TRBV6-3 TRBD2
TGCGCCAGCAGCCAAGAATCACGAGGACTAGGGCACTATGGCTACACCTTC CASSQESRGLGHYGYTF NA TRBJ1-2 TRBV4-1 NA
TGTGCCACCAGTGATTTGCGGACAGGTGATTCACCCCTCCACTTT CATSDLRTGDSPLHF NA TRBJ1-6 TRBV24-1 TRBD1
TGTGCCAGCAACAACAGGGTAGACACTGAAGCTTTCTTT CASNNRVDTEAFF many TRBJ1-1 TRBV7-2 NA
TGTGCCAGCAGCCCCTCCCCGGGGGGCAATCAGCCCCAGCATTTT CASSPSPGGNQPQHF few TRBJ1-5 TRBV6-6 NA
TGTGCCAGCAGCTCACCCCTGGACTACGAGCAGTACTTC CASSSPLDYEQYF few TRBJ2-7 TRBV7-2 NA
TGTGCCAGCAGCTCCTTTCTAGACAAACGCTACTACGAGCAGTACTTC CASSSFLDKRYYEQYF few TRBJ2-7 TRBV6-2/TRBV6-3 NA
TGTGCCAGCAGCCAAGAGGATTACAATGAGCAGTTCTTC CASSQEDYNEQFF many TRBJ2-1 TRBV4-2 NA
TGTGCCAGCAGCCCTACAGGGGCCTTCACAGATACGCAGTATTTT CASSPTGAFTDTQYF many TRBJ2-3 TRBV12-3/TRBV12-4 TRBD1
TGCGCCAGCAGCCAAGGGACAGGGAATCAGCCCCAGCATTTT CASSQGTGNQPQHF few TRBJ1-5 TRBV4-3 TRBD1
TGTGCCAGTAGTATGGGGGTTGGCAATCAGCCCCAGCATTTT CASSMGVGNQPQHF NA TRBJ1-5 TRBV19 NA
TGTGCCACCGTAGACCGGGATACGCAGTATTTT CATVDRDTQYF NA TRBJ2-3 TRBV2 NA
TGTGCCAGCAGCCAAATGGTCGGGGGGCTCAACGAGCAGTACTTC CASSQMVGGLNEQYF few TRBJ2-7 TRBV3-1 NA
TGCGCCAGCAGCTTTCAGGGGCGCTATAATTCACCCCTCCACTTT CASSFQGRYNSPLHF few TRBJ1-6 TRBV5-1 NA
TGTGCCAGCAGCGTCGGGACTAGCGGAGAGACCCAGTACTTC CASSVGTSGETQYF NA TRBJ2-5 TRBV11-2 TRBD2
TGTGCCAGCAGTTTAGGTCCAGGAGACCAAGAGACCCAGTACTTC CASSLGPGDQETQYF few TRBJ2-5 TRBV27 NA
TGCGCCAGCAGCGACGGGACAGGGGTCACCGGGGAGCTGTTTTTT CASSDGTGVTGELFF few TRBJ2-2 TRBV5-1 TRBD1
TGCGCCAGCAGCTTTCAAGGTACGAGCACTGAAGCTTTCTTT CASSFQGTSTEAFF many TRBJ1-1 TRBV5-1 NA
TGTGCCAGCTCACCGTCCGGGGGAGGAAACACTGAAGCTTTCTTT CASSPSGGGNTEAFF many TRBJ1-1 TRBV18 NA
TGTGCCAGCAGCTTCCGGCCAGCCTCCTACGAGCAGTACTTC CASSFRPASYEQYF NA TRBJ2-7 TRBV7-9 NA
TGTGCCAGCAGTTACTCGGGGGTAACCTATAATTCACCCCTCCACTTT CASSYSGVTYNSPLHF NA TRBJ1-6 TRBV6-5 NA
TGTGCCAGCAAGGAGACAGGGCTCTATGGCTACACCTTC CASKETGLYGYTF NA TRBJ1-2 TRBV5-6 TRBD1
TGCGCCAGCAGCCCGGGCAGGGCAGAGACCCAGTACTTC CASSPGRAETQYF NA TRBJ2-5 TRBV5-1 NA
TGTGCCAGCAGCCAATCGACAGGGAAAGAGACCCAGTACTTC CASSQSTGKETQYF NA TRBJ2-5 TRBV7-9 TRBD1
TGTGCCAGCCCGGGGGAAAACAATGAGCAGTTCTTC CASPGENNEQFF NA TRBJ2-1 TRBV7-9 NA
TGTGCCAGCAGCCCCCTGGGGGGGAGCGGGGAGCTGTTTTTT CASSPLGGSGELFF NA TRBJ2-2 TRBV4-2 TRBD2
TGTGCCAGCTCGCGGACGGACACATGGGATACGCAGTATTTT CASSRTDTWDTQYF few TRBJ2-3 TRBV18 NA